This T cell receptor (beta chain) was obtained from a study of blood T cell repertoires in COVID-19. In the study overall: COVID-19 samples collected from the United States, Italy and Spain covered acute and convalescent phases. PBMCs, B-cell-depleted T cells, or T cells provided the cDNA or gDNA that made up the material.

Germline V gene lookup returns CDR1 SNHLY and CDR2 FYNNEI. The CDR3 totals 15 residues. Trimming stripped 7 bases from V and 3 bases from J, with 15 bases between. Original processing methods: Cell counts per sample came from amplifying reference gene primers. The data were produced by immunoSEQ multiplex PCR, yet TCRdb's version contains in-frame clones alone and is incomplete. The DNA was the basis for D and trimming; V, J and clone size are from that table. The sample carries a few hundred thousand clones, over 65% recorded once. Material for sequencing was peripheral blood. The genes are TRBV2 and TRBJ1-4; D is unresolved. The source of this sequence is a human donor with acute or convalescent COVID-19. The donor label of this sample is uncertain. In nucleotides, the CDR3 is TGTGCCAGCACCTATCAGGCTCACTCTAATGAAAAACTGTTTTTT. It translates to CASTYQAHSNEKLFF.